Following are 13 T cell receptor beta chains from one sample sequenced in a study of naive and memory T cell subsets. Study-wide results and caveats: A few larger clonotypes appeared in naive repertoires, especially CD8, possibly memory cells re-expressing CD45RA.

An equimolar mix of two oligonucleotides served as the beta constant-region primer for TRBC1 and TRBC2. Four rounds of PCR amplified the ligated cDNA using nested alpha and beta constant-region primers plus SP2. Via MiXCR, TCRdb re-called the UMI-ligation and nested PCR reads, giving one row per CDR3 protein. The sample yields around 100,000 distinct CDR3 sequences, roughly 15% seen once. These TCRs' antigens remain unknown. Sequenced sample: naive CD8+ T cells from blood. Receptors originate from a human donor in good health.

This chain joins TRBV3-1 and TRBJ2-3; weak D call: TRBD1 (5 bases). Deletions cut 2 bases from V and 6 bases from J, with 9 bases between. CDR3 length: 13 residues. Germline V gives CDR1 LGHDT, CDR2 YNNKEL (reference sequence). As DNA, the CDR3 is TGTGCCAGCAGCCAATCCCCAGGGGATACGCAGTATTTT. It encodes CASSQSPGDTQYF.

This clonotype was seen at least ten times. The chain joins TRBV6-2 or TRBV6-3 to TRBJ2-5; no definite D call. The V and J ends lost 6 bases and 5 bases respectively, with 7 bases between them. The CDR3 loop spans 11 amino acids. The V gene's germline CDR1 is MNHEY and CDR2 SVGEGT. The CDR3 DNA reads TGTGCCAGCAGAGTGGGCGAGACCCAGTACTTC. It yields the protein CASRVGETQYF.

This clonotype was recorded at least ten times. The gene calls are TRBV20-1 and TRBJ2-1, with a tentative D call TRBD2 (6 bases). This CDR3 comprises 14 residues. Looked up from germline, CDR1 is DFQATT and CDR2 is SNEGSKA (reference sequence). Trimming shortened V by 0 bases and J by 4 bases, and 10 bases separated the two germline ends. Here the CDR3 reads CSARDIGTYNEQFF. CDR3 bases: TGCAGTGCTAGAGACATCGGGACTTACAATGAGCAGTTCTTC.

This rearrangement joins TRBV6-5 to TRBJ2-7; D gene unclear. V lost 2 bases to trimming and J lost 5 bases, with 13 bases between them. The germline V gene encodes CDR1 MNHEY and CDR2 SVGAGI. The CDR3 sequence is 14 residues long. CDR3 sequence (DNA): TGTGCCAGCAGTTACAGGCCAGGTCTACACGAGCAGTACTTC. The encoded protein is CASSYRPGLHEQYF.

This clonotype has more than one count but fewer than ten. The V call is TRBV11-2, the J call TRBJ2-1; D remains ambiguous. CDR1 is SGHAT and CDR2 is FQNNGV in the germline V gene. V lost 2 bases, J lost 8 bases, and 19 bases lay in between. This CDR3 has 16 residues. CDR3 protein: CASSLLFDGSFDEQFF. The CDR3 nucleotides read TGTGCCAGCAGCTTACTTTTCGACGGTAGTTTCGATGAGCAGTTCTTC.

This clonotype was seen a handful of times. J is TRBJ1-4 and V is TRBV6-5; 7 nucleotides line up with TRBD1. CDR3 size: 13 residues. Trimming took 6 bases from V and 8 from J; bases not matched to a gene: 6. Per the germline V gene, CDR1 is MNHEY and CDR2 is SVGAGI. The CDR3 is CASRKGQQEKLFF. DNA of the CDR3: TGTGCCAGCAGAAAGGGACAGCAAGAAAAACTGTTTTTT.

This clonotype was recorded at least ten times. The gene calls are TRBV4-2 and TRBJ2-7, with 7 positions matching TRBD1. Germline V gene lookup returns CDR1 LGHNA and CDR2 YNFKEQ. The CDR3 consists of 12 residues. Germline trimming cut 4 bases from V and 11 bases from J; bases unmatched to any gene: 8. The CDR3 DNA follows: TGTGCCAGCAGCCCGGACGGACAGGAGGAGTACTTC. As protein: CASSPDGQEEYF.

This clonotype was found many times. The J gene is TRBJ1-2, the V gene TRBV20-1, with D possibly being TRBD1 (5 bases). V was pared by 4 bases and J by 2 bases, with 20 bases between. CDR1 and CDR2 (germline): DFQATT, SNEGSKA (reference sequence). The CDR3 consists of 16 residues. The CDR3 DNA follows: TGCAGTGCTATAATATTTGCGGGGCAGACCAACTATGGCTACACCTTC. This encodes CSAIIFAGQTNYGYTF.

This chain connects TRBV11-3 to TRBJ2-2; D assignment may be TRBD1 or TRBD2 (7 bases each). CDR3 length: 15 residues. Trimming shortened V by 4 bases and J by 5 bases, and 14 bases separated the two germline ends. CDR1 and CDR2 from the germline V gene are SGHNT and YENEEA. CDR3 amino acids: CASSYRQGGTGELFF. The CDR3 coding sequence is TGTGCCAGCAGCTACCGACAGGGAGGGACCGGGGAGCTGTTTTTT.

This chain links TRBV7-3 with TRBJ2-7; 7 nucleotides align to TRBD2. CDR3 size: 15 residues. V dropped 1 base and J dropped 3; count of bases not matched to a gene: 6. Germline CDR1 and CDR2: SGHTA and FQGTGA. In DNA form, the CDR3 reads TGTGCCAGCAGCTTAATCCCGGGACTATACTACGAGCAGTACTTC. This codes for CASSLIPGLYYEQYF.

This clonotype has ten or more counts. The chain combines TRBV11-2 with TRBJ2-5; 11 nucleotides align to TRBD2. V lost 0 bases and J lost 4; bases outside the gene matches: 7. Germline assignment: CDR1 SGHAT and CDR2 FQNNGV. The CDR3 totals 17 residues. CDR3 in DNA: TGTGCCAGCAGCTTAGATGCGACTAGCGGGGTTTTAGAGACCCAGTACTTC. As protein: CASSLDATSGVLETQYF.

This clonotype showed up just a few times. This chain uses TRBV5-1 with TRBJ2-1, with D possibly called TRBD1 or TRBD2 (5 bases each). The V end lost 6 bases, the J end lost 0 bases, and 10 bases lay between the germline ends. Germline-derived CDR1 and CDR2 are SGHRS and YFSETQ. The CDR3 consists of 14 residues. Written as DNA, the CDR3 is TGCGCCAGCAACTGGGACCACTCCTACAATGAGCAGTTCTTC. This codes for CASNWDHSYNEQFF.

Regarding this clonotype: A read error may be the cause here, since a much bigger clone is one base away. The V gene is TRBV24-1, the J gene TRBJ2-2; 7 bases are shared with TRBD1. This CDR3 comprises 15 residues. Germline loops: CDR1 KGHDR, CDR2 SFDVKD. The CDR3 sequence is CVTSDLGQSAGELFF. CDR3 bases: TGTGTCACCAGTGATTTGGGACAGTCTGCCGGGGAGCTGTTTTTT.